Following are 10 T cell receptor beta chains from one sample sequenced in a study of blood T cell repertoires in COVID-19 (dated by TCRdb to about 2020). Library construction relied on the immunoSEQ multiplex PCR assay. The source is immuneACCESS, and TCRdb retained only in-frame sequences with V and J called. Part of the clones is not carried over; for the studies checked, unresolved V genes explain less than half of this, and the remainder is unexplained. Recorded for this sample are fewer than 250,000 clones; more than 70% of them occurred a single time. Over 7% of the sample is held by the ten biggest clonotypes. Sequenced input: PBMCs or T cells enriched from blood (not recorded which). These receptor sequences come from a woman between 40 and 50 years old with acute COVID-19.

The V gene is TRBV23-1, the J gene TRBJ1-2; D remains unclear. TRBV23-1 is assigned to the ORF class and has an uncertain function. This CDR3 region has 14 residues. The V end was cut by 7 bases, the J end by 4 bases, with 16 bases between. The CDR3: CASTEPREIYGYTF. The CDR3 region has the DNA TGCGCCAGCACAGAGCCTCGGGAGATCTATGGCTACACCTTC.

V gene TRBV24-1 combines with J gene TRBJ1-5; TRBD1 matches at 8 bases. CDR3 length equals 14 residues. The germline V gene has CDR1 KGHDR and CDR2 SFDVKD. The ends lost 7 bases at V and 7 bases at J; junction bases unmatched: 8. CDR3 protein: CATSLQGVNQPQHF. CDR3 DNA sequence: TGTGCCACCAGCCTACAGGGGGTAAACCAGCCCCAGCATTTT.

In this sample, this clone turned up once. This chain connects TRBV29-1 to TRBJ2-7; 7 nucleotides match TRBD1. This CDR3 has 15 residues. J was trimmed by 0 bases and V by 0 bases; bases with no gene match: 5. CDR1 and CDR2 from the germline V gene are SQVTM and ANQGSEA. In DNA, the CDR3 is TGCAGCGTTGAAGATGGCCGGGACAGCTCCTACGAGCAGTACTTC. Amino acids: CSVEDGRDSSYEQYF.

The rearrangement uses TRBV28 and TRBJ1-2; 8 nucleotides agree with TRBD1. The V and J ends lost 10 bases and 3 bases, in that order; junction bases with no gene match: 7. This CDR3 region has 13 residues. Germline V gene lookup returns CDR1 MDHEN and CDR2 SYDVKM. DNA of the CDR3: TGTGCCACCGAAGGGGACAGGCACTATGGCTACACCTTC. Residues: CATEGDRHYGYTF.

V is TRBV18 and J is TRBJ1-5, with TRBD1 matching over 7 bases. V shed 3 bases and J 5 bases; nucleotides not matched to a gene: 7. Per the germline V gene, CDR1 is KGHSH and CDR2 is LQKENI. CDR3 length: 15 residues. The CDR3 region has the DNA TGTGCCAGCTCACCCACAGGGGCGATTGATCAGCCCCAGCATTTT. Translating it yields CASSPTGAIDQPQHF.

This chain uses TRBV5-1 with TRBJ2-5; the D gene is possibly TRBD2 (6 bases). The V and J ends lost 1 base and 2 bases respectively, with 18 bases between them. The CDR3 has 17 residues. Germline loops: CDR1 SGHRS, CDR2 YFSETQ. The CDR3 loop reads CASSLSLVGGIQETQYF. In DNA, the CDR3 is TGCGCCAGCAGCTTGTCCTTGGTGGGGGGTATACAAGAGACCCAGTACTTC. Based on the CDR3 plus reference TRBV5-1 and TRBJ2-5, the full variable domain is KAGVTQTPRYLIKTRGQQVTLSCSPISGHRSVSWYQQTPGQGLQFLFEYFSETQRNKGNFPGRFSGRQFSNSRSEMNVSTLELGDSALYLCASSLSLVGGIQETQYFGPGTRLLVL.

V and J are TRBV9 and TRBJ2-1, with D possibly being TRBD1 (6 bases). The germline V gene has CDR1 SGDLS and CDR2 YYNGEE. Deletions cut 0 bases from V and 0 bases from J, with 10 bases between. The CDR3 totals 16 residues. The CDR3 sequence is CASSVGGHSSYNEQFF. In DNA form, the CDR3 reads TGTGCCAGCAGCGTAGGGGGGCACAGCTCCTACAATGAGCAGTTCTTC.

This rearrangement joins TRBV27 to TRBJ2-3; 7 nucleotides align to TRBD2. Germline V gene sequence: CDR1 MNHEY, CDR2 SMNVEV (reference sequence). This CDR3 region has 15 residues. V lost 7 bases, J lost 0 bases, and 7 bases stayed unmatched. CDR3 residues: CASTVTSPSTDTQYF. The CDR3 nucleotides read TGTGCCAGCACCGTGACTAGCCCTAGCACAGATACGCAGTATTTT.

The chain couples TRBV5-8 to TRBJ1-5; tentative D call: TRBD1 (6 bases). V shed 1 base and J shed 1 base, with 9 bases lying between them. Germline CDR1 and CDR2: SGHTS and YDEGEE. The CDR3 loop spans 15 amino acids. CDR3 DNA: TGTGCCAGCAGCTTGACAGGGCGAAGCAATCAGCCCCAGCATTTT. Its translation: CASSLTGRSNQPQHF.

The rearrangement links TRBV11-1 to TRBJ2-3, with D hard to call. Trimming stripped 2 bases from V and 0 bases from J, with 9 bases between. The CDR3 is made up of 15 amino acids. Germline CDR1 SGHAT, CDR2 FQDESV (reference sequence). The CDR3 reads CASSLMSASTDTQYF. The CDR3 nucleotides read TGTGCCAGCAGCTTAATGAGCGCGAGCACAGATACGCAGTATTTT.